The sequence of this T cell receptor beta chain was determined in a study of response to subunit inactivated influenza vaccine. The study's findings and limits: Every seasonal influenza vaccination brings in few new T cells, the authors suggested.

TCRdb fed the RT-PCR reads into MiXCR, producing one record per CDR3 protein. The table shows about 650,000 distinct CDR3 sequences, with approximately 14% occurring only once. Germline trimming cut 5 bases from V and 2 bases from J; bases unmatched to any gene: 5. The CDR3 extends over 15 amino acids. Germline lookup yields CDR1 KGHSH and CDR2 LQKENI. A remark on this clonotype: Antigen: not known.

The TCR comes from a man in his forties or fifties who received an inactivated influenza vaccine. The source material was PBMCs from blood, sampled 14 to 15 days before vaccination. The genes are TRBV18 and TRBJ2-7, with 11 positions matching TRBD2. The CDR3 region has the DNA TGTGCCAGCTCAACACTAGCGGGGGCAGCCTACGAGCAGTACTTC. Translating it yields CASSTLAGAAYEQYF. The whole variable domain, filled in from reference TRBV18 and TRBJ2-7, reads NAGVMQNPRHLVRRRGQEARLRCSPMKGHSHVYWYRQLPEEGLKFMVYLQKENIIDESGMPKERFSAEFPKEGPSILRIQQVVRGDSAAYFCASSTLAGAAYEQYFGPGTRLTVT.